The T cell receptor (beta chain) under discussion was sequenced for a study of T cells in Graves' hyperthyroidism and ophthalmopathy. Using RNA transcripts as the source, TCR beta CDR3 regions were amplified. The TCR CDR3 first-round RT-PCR relied on the HTBI primer set. TCRdb ran MiXCR on the multiplex PCR reads and lists one entry per CDR3 protein. The sample lists around 300,000 distinct CDR3 sequences, roughly an eighth occurring once. The CDR3 is 15 amino acids. Germline V gene data show CDR1 as SGHRS and CDR2 as YFSETQ. V was pared by 4 bases and J by 3 bases, with 14 bases between. This clonotype was detected many times.

The sequence derives from a middle-aged woman with Graves' ophthalmopathy. This rearrangement joins TRBV5-1 to TRBJ2-1; weak D call: TRBD1 (6 bases). The sample was blood. The CDR3 protein is CASSHREPDYNEQFF. The CDR3 DNA follows: TGCGCCAGCAGCCACAGGGAACCTGACTACAATGAGCAGTTCTTC.